These 16 T cell receptor beta chains originate from one sample sequenced in a study of T cell responses to AZD1222 COVID-19 vaccine. The assay was immunoSEQ multiplex PCR, and TCRdb's table has in-frame clones only and misses some. In the table there are approximately 88,000 clones, roughly 89% of which are singletons. The material was peripheral blood, obtained 28 days after the second AZD1222 dose. The receptors were gathered from an adult who received the AZD1222 COVID-19 vaccine.

The J gene is TRBJ2-3, the V gene TRBV7-6; D may correspond to TRBD1 or TRBD2 (6 bases each). V lost 2 bases to trimming and J lost 2 bases, with 14 bases between them. Per germline, CDR1 SGHVS and CDR2 FNYEAQ. The CDR3 contains 16 residues. CDR3 residues: CASSLRGTTYTDTQYF. The CDR3 DNA is TGTGCCAGCAGCTTACGGGGGACAACCTACACAGATACGCAGTATTTT. Combining the CDR3 with reference TRBV7-6 and TRBJ2-3 gives the whole variable domain GAGVSQSPRYKVTKRGQDVALRCDPISGHVSLYWYRQALGQGPEFLTYFNYEAQQDKSGLPNDRFSAERPEGSISTLTIQRTEQRDSAMYRCASSLRGTTYTDTQYFGPGTRLTVL.

This rearrangement joins TRBV6-1 to TRBJ1-5, with TRBD1 matching over 9 bases. The germline gives CDR1 MNHNS, CDR2 SASEGT. J lost 4 bases, V lost 4 bases, and 11 bases had no gene match. This CDR3 spans 17 amino acids. CDR3 region: CASSVLGQGKLNQPQHF. CDR3 coding DNA: TGTGCCAGCAGTGTCCTCGGACAGGGGAAGTTGAATCAGCCCCAGCATTTT.

The chain links TRBV18 to TRBJ2-5; the D gene is possibly TRBD1 (6 bases). V lost 5 bases to trimming and J lost 4 bases, with 20 bases between them. This CDR3 has 16 residues. Germline-derived CDR1 and CDR2 are KGHSH and LQKENI. This chain's CDR3 is CASSTTGLQKLETQYF. CDR3 in DNA: TGTGCCAGCTCAACAACAGGGTTACAAAAGTTAGAGACCCAGTACTTC.

For the CDR3, the DNA is TGTGCCAGCAGTTACGGTGGGGTCCAATACAATGAGCAGTTCTTC. Translating it yields CASSYGGVQYNEQFF. J is TRBJ2-1 and V is TRBV6-2 or TRBV6-3; D gene unclear. V was trimmed by 2 bases and J by 4 bases, leaving 12 bases between them. The CDR3 consists of 15 residues. Germline V gene lookup returns CDR1 MNHEY and CDR2 SVGEGT.

The rearrangement uses TRBV6-1 and TRBJ1-1; the D is unclear. Trimming removed 2 bases from V and 4 bases from J, with 8 bases in between. This CDR3 has 13 residues. Germline CDR1 is MNHNS and CDR2 is SASEGT. Here the CDR3 DNA reads TGTGCCAGCAGTGAACTCCGGGCCACTGAAGCTTTCTTT. This encodes CASSELRATEAFF.

This clone came up once. For the CDR3, the DNA is TGTGCCAGCAGCTTTCTGAACACTGAAGCTTTCTTT. Translation gives CASSFLNTEAFF. The chain links TRBV7-9 to TRBJ1-1; D is unresolved. This CDR3 comprises 12 residues. Germline values: CDR1 SEHNR, CDR2 FQNEAQ (reference sequence). Deletions cut 3 bases from V and 0 bases from J, with 2 bases between.

V is TRBV6-1 and J is TRBJ1-1, with a possible D match to TRBD1 (5 bases). CDR3 size: 13 residues. V was trimmed by 1 base and J by 10 bases, leaving 13 bases between them. Per germline, CDR1 MNHNS and CDR2 SASEGT. CDR3 protein: CASSEVEGQGAFF. The CDR3 region has the DNA TGTGCCAGCAGTGAAGTTGAGGGGCAGGGAGCTTTCTTT.

The chain couples TRBV19 to TRBJ1-5; D not certain. CDR1 and CDR2 from the germline V gene are LNHDA and SQIVND (reference sequence). The CDR3 is 15 amino acids. V dropped 3 bases and J dropped 3 bases, with 12 bases sitting between them. CDR3 coding DNA: TGTGCCAGTAGTATCAATAGGACCCCCAATCAGCCCCAGCATTTT. It translates to CASSINRTPNQPQHF.

The chain links TRBV4-1 to TRBJ1-1; D is unresolved. Per germline, CDR1 MGHRA and CDR2 YSYEKL. CDR3 length: 16 residues. The V end lost 3 bases, the J end lost 0 bases, and 14 bases lay between the germline ends. The CDR3 loop is CASSQPGSLMNTEAFF. The CDR3 DNA reads as TGCGCCAGCAGCCAGCCGGGCAGCCTAATGAACACTGAAGCTTTCTTT.

This chain joins TRBV11-2 and TRBJ1-1; D unresolved. Germline assignment: CDR1 SGHAT and CDR2 FQNNGV. The ends were cut back, 6 bases at V and 2 bases at J, with 10 bases in the middle. This CDR3 has 13 amino acids. CDR3 residues: CASRQISNTEAFF. In nucleotides, the CDR3 is TGTGCCAGCAGGCAGATCAGCAACACTGAAGCTTTCTTT.

The chain carries TRBV7-3 and TRBJ1-1; 9 nucleotides agree with TRBD1. The V segment lost 5 bases and the J segment 1 base; nucleotides outside the gene matches: 5. The germline CDR1 and CDR2 sequences are SGHTA and FQGTGA. This CDR3 region has 15 residues. The CDR3 region is CASSPQGAGNTEAFF. For the CDR3, the DNA is TGTGCCAGCAGCCCACAGGGGGCGGGGAACACTGAAGCTTTCTTT.

This sequence joins TRBV12-3 or TRBV12-4 and TRBJ1-2; TRBD1 agrees at 8 bases. The trim removed 6 bases at V and 6 bases at J, leaving 6 bases unmatched. CDR3 length equals 13 residues. The CDR3 nucleotides are TGTGCCAGCAGCCTGACAGGGGCAGATGGCTACACCTTC. This translates into CASSLTGADGYTF.

This clone was seen more than once but under ten times. J is TRBJ2-2 and V is TRBV30, with 7 bases fitting TRBD1. This CDR3 has 14 residues. The J segment lost 7 bases and the V segment lost 4 bases, leaving 9 bases of the junction unmatched. Germline lookup yields CDR1 GTSNPN and CDR2 SVGIG (reference sequence). The CDR3 loop reads CAWKYRGTGGELFF. As DNA, the CDR3 is TGTGCCTGGAAATACAGGGGAACGGGCGGGGAGCTGTTTTTT.

This rearrangement joins TRBV7-7 to TRBJ2-5, with D tentatively TRBD1 or TRBD2 (5 bases each). This CDR3 is 14 amino acids long. The ends were cut back, 2 bases at V and 4 bases at J, with 11 bases in the middle. The V gene's germline CDR1 is SSHAT and CDR2 FNYEAQ (reference sequence). CDR3 DNA sequence: TGTGCCAGCAGCTTATGGGGGATGGCAGAGACCCAGTACTTC. This codes for CASSLWGMAETQYF.

The rearrangement joins TRBV7-2 to TRBJ2-7; D ambiguous. Germline CDR1 SGHTA, CDR2 FQGNSA. The CDR3 sequence is 16 residues long. V dropped 0 bases and J dropped 0 bases, with 12 bases sitting between them. CDR3 nucleotide sequence: TGTGCCAGCAGCTTAGCCCCTAACCCGAGCTCCTACGAGCAGTACTTC. Amino acids: CASSLAPNPSSYEQYF.

This clone was recorded once. The chain is built from TRBV2 and TRBJ1-5; the match to TRBD1 covers 9 bases. Looked up from germline, CDR1 is SNHLY and CDR2 is FYNNEI. The CDR3 is made up of 15 amino acids. Trimming cost V 8 bases and J 0 bases; bases outside gene matches: 5. DNA for the CDR3: TGTGCCAGCTCCGGGACAGGGTATAGCAATCAGCCCCAGCATTTT. Residues: CASSGTGYSNQPQHF.